Below, one TCR beta chain is given with its context. What it binds is unknown. This specimen comes from a study of T cell responses to AZD1222 COVID-19 vaccine. The study, taken as a whole, reports: White British ancestry dominated among donors, who included more females, and clonal diversity was possibly underestimated. Sampled repertoires all dated from after the peak T cell response.

Assay: immunoSEQ multiplex PCR; the TCRdb copy retains only in-frame clones and omits some. Seen here are some 60,000 clones, roughly 84% observed once, and the top ten hold roughly 20%. Germline assignment: CDR1 KGHSH and CDR2 LQKENI. Trimming left V 0 bases short and J 8 bases short, with 13 bases between. The CDR3 has 15 amino acids. Sample: peripheral blood, taken on day 0 of AZD1222 vaccination. The chain has TRBV18 and TRBJ1-4; D is ambiguous. This TCR came from an adult in good health. CDR3 nucleotide sequence: TGTGCCAGCTCACCACCAGGTCAGGCGCGGGAAAAACTGTTTTTT. Translated, it gives CASSPPGQAREKLFF.